The clone carrying this T cell receptor beta chain came up a few times. Antigen: not known. This entry belongs to a study of beta chain features in type 1 diabetes. Across the study: Age and gender were similar between patients and healthy donors, as were cell yields.

Expressed TCRB transcripts were sequenced because the isolated RNA had all been reverse transcribed beforehand. TCRdb's copy holds only in-frame clones and misses some; the assay was immunoSEQ multiplex PCR. There are over 350,000 clones in the sample; over 12% occur only once, and around 0.02% lies in the top ten. Points from the study as a whole: Within each of all four CD4+ subsets, Type 1 diabetes patients had TCRB CDR3s that were moderately but significantly shorter.

Over 95% purity was reached by all sorted populations. CDR3 length equals 14 residues. V lost 2 bases and J 2 bases, leaving 10 bases between the germline ends. CDR1 is LNHDA and CDR2 is SQIVND in the germline V gene (reference sequence). The origin of this receptor is a woman under 30 in good health. The material sequenced was naive CD4+ T cells from blood. The rearrangement joins TRBV19 to TRBJ2-7, with D possibly being TRBD1 (5 bases). DNA of the CDR3: TGTGCCAGTAGTATACCAGGGTCTACCTACGAGCAGTACTTC. It specifies CASSIPGSTYEQYF.